The rows below give T cell receptor beta chains drawn from one sample of a study of T and B cells in COVID-19 patients. TCRdb processed the multiplex PCR reads anew with MiXCR; each CDR3 protein has one entry. The sample lists some 11,000 distinct CDR3 sequences; about 33% were seen once. The material sequenced was blood. The receptor source for this set is a human donor with active COVID-19. Each CDR3 is given with its conserved first and last residue. D genes are given only for firm matches. The size field is filled for only some rows; it gives once, few, many or a size class.

D,V,size,J,DNA,CDR3
TRBD1,TRBV5-4,.,TRBJ2-7,TGTGCCAGCAGCTTGGTTCCAGGGGGCGAGTACGAGCAGTACTTC,CASSLVPGGEYEQYF
.,TRBV7-9,.,TRBJ2-2,TGTGCCAGCAGCTTAGCGTCGGGGGTTGGCGGGGAGCTGTTTTTT,CASSLASGVGGELFF
.,TRBV7-9,few,TRBJ2-7,TGTGCCAGCAGCTTAATACAGGACGAGCAGTACTTC,CASSLIQDEQYF
TRBD1,TRBV6-5,.,TRBJ2-1,TGTGCCAGCAGGGGGGGGACAGGGGGCCTAGGTGAGCAGTTCTTC,CASRGGTGGLGEQFF
TRBD1,TRBV5-4,medium-sized,TRBJ2-3,TGTGCCAGCAGCACGGGGACAGTCTACAGGGATACGCAGTATTTT,CASSTGTVYRDTQYF
TRBD2,TRBV27,few,TRBJ2-2,TGTGCCAGCAGTTTAGCGGGACTAGCGGGGGCCCCCACCGGGGAGCTGTTTTTT,CASSLAGLAGAPTGELFF
TRBD1,TRBV19,.,TRBJ1-4,TGTGCCAGCAGCTTCGACAGGGGGCTTGGTGAAAAACTGTTTTTT,CASSFDRGLGEKLFF
TRBD1,TRBV30,few,TRBJ1-4,TGTGCCTGGAGTGAAACAGGGGGCACTAATGAAAAACTGTTTTTT,CAWSETGGTNEKLFF
.,TRBV20-1,.,TRBJ1-2,TGCAGTGCGAGCACGATTAACTATGGCTACACCTTC,CSASTINYGYTF
TRBD1,TRBV5-4,few,TRBJ2-4,TGTGCCAGCAGCTTGGTAGGGACAGGGGAAAAAAACATTCAGTACTTC,CASSLVGTGEKNIQYF
TRBD1,TRBV13,few,TRBJ1-4,TGTGCCAGCAGGGGGGGGACAGTGAGGGAAAAACTGTTTTTT,CASRGGTVREKLFF
.,TRBV5-5,medium-sized,TRBJ2-2,TGTGCCAGCAGCTTGGAGGGGGCCGGGGAGCTGTTTTTT,CASSLEGAGELFF
.,TRBV12-3/TRBV12-4,.,TRBJ1-2,TGTGCCAGCAGTTTAGGGGAGGTCTATGGCTACACCTTC,CASSLGEVYGYTF
TRBD2,TRBV5-5,few,TRBJ2-7,TGTGCCAGCAGCGCCCGACTAGCGGGGGGGCTCGGTAACGAGCAGTACTTC,CASSARLAGGLGNEQYF
TRBD2,TRBV5-6,few,TRBJ2-1,TGCGCCAGCAGCTTGGCGGTCGGGGGGGCGGTTCGGGTTGAGCAGTTCTTC,CASSLAVGGAVRVEQFF
TRBD2,TRBV6-5,few,TRBJ2-5,TGTGCCAGCAGGTTAGCGGGAGGAAAGACCCAGTACTTC,CASRLAGGKTQYF
TRBD2,TRBV24-1,.,TRBJ2-1,TGTGCCACCAGTGATCCTAGCGGGGGAGTTGACGAGCAGTTCTTC,CATSDPSGGVDEQFF
.,TRBV6-2/TRBV6-3,few,TRBJ1-1,TGTGCCAGCAGTTATGACACTTACACTGAAGCTTTCTTT,CASSYDTYTEAFF
.,TRBV7-9,few,TRBJ2-5,TGTGCCAGCAGCTCTGGGGTTAGTTTTAGGGAGACCCAGTACTTC,CASSSGVSFRETQYF
TRBD1,TRBV7-2,.,TRBJ2-3,TGTGCCAGCAGCTCGCCGACAGGGATCTTAGATACGCAGTATTTT,CASSSPTGILDTQYF
.,TRBV30,.,TRBJ2-2,TGTGCCTGGAGTGTAGCTCCAGGGAACACCGGGGAGCTGTTTTTT,CAWSVAPGNTGELFF
TRBD1,TRBV5-4,.,TRBJ1-2,TGTGCCAGCAGCAAACGGGACAGGGGATCTTTAGGCTACACCTTC,CASSKRDRGSLGYTF
.,TRBV12-3/TRBV12-4,.,TRBJ1-6,TGTGCCAGCAGTTTAGCCCAACTAGCTCCCCTCCACTTT,CASSLAQLAPLHF
TRBD1,TRBV30,medium-sized,TRBJ2-7,TGTGCCTGGAGTCTGGGGGGGACAGGGGTTGGCGAGCAGTACTTC,CAWSLGGTGVGEQYF